This T cell receptor beta chain was recorded in a study of siplizumab effects on memory and regulatory T cells. General study points: Suppressive capability of dividing Tregs from siplizumab cultures went unverified. The mean Treg-derived percentage of mappable alloreactive CD4+ clones was roughly 69% with siplizumab compared with 25% to 30% in controls.

The germline V gene has CDR1 SGHDT and CDR2 YYEEEE. Unmatched junction bases numbered 6, after V lost 4 bases and J lost 0 bases. The CDR3 is 16 amino acids. To note about this clone: Its antigen is not known.

Each sample had roughly 10^5 TCR templates assayed. Only in-frame clones appear in the TCRdb table, and some are missing; sequencing was by immunoSEQ multiplex PCR. The sample lists about 72,000 clones, under 95% occurring once. The chain combines TRBV5-6 with TRBJ2-3, with 9 bases fitting TRBD2. This TCR derives from a human donor in good health. The sequenced sample consisted of CD8+ T cells sorted from blood. CDR3 nucleotide sequence: TGTGCCAGCAGCGTCACTAGCGGGTTTAGCACAGATACGCAGTATTTT. Translation gives CASSVTSGFSTDTQYF.